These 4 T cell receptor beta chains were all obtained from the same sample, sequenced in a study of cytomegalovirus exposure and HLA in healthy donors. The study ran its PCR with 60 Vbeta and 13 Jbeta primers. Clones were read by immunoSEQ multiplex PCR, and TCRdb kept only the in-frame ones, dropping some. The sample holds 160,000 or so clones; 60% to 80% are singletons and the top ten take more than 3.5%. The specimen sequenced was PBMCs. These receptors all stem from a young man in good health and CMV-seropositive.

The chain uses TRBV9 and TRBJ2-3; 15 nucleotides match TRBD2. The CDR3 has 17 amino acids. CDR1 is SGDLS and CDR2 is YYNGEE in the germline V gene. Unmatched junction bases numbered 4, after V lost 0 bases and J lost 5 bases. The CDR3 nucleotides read TGTGCCAGCAGCGTAGGGACTAGCGGGGGGGCGGGAGATACGCAGTATTTT. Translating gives CASSVGTSGGAGDTQYF.

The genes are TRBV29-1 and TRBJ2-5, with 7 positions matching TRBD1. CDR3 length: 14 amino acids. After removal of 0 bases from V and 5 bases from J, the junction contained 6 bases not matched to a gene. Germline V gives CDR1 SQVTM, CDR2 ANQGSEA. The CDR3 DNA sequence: TGCAGCGTTGAAGATAGGGCAGGGGGTGAGACCCAGTACTTC. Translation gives CSVEDRAGGETQYF. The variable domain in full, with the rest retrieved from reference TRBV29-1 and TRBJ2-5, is SAVISQKPSRDICQRGTSLTIQCQVDSQVTMMFWYRQQPGQSLTLIATANQGSEATYESGFVIDKFPISRPNLTFSTLTVSNMSPEDSSIYLCSVEDRAGGETQYFGPGTRLLVL.

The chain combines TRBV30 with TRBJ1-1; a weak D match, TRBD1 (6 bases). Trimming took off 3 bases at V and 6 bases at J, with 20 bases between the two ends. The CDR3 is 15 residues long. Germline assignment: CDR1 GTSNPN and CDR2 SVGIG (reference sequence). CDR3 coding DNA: TGTGCCTGGAGCCACCGGAAGATGGGGGCGGCTGAAGCTTTCTTT. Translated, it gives CAWSHRKMGAAEAFF.

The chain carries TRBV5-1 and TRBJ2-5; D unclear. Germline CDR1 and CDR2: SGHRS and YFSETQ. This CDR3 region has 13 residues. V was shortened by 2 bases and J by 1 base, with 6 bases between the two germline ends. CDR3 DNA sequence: TGCGCCAGCAGCTTTACAGTCCAAGAGACCCAGTACTTC. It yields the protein CASSFTVQETQYF.